This section outlines one T cell receptor (beta chain) sequence together with its context. Its specificity is not known. The germline CDR1 and CDR2 sequences are SNHLY and FYNNEI. With 3 bases removed from V and 7 bases from J, the gap between germline ends came to 12 bases. The CDR3 extends over 13 amino acids. The protocol was immunoSEQ multiplex PCR, while the TCRdb copy is restricted to in-frame clones and leaves out a portion. The sample has about 660,000 clones; 74% are singletons. These data originate in a study of shared clonotypes between healthy human individuals. General study points: Relative to clonotypes present in all four donors, those not shared had lower generation probabilities. For sorted subsets, rarefaction showed incomplete sequencing despite large depth.

Input material: memory CD4+ T cells sorted from blood. The sample's subset: CD45RA-negative fraction. The receptor's source is a woman aged 25-40 years in good health. This chain connects TRBV2 to TRBJ2-5, with D possibly TRBD2 on 5 matching bases. CDR3 in amino acids: CASSERVVTTQYF. CDR3 in DNA: TGTGCCAGCAGTGAGCGGGTAGTGACGACCCAGTACTTC.